This entry concerns a single TCR beta chain. The record originates from a study of blood T cell repertoires in COVID-19. The length of the CDR3 is 13 residues. The germline CDR1 and CDR2 sequences are ENHRY and SYGVKD. The V and J ends lost 11 bases and 4 bases respectively, with 17 bases between them. The table came from immunoSEQ multiplex PCR; TCRdb's copy has only in-frame clones and leaves some out. The sample has more than 300,000 clones, around 88% seen once; the top ten hold 1.5% to 2%. The receptor was derived from a woman under 40 with COVID-19, enrolled during active disease. The sequenced sample was peripheral blood. V and J are TRBV10-3 and TRBJ1-1, with no clear D. The CDR3 region has the DNA TGTGCCGCCATGAAACAGCCTACCACTGAAGCTTTCTTT. Residues: CAAMKQPTTEAFF.